The 31 T cell receptor beta chains presented below share a single source sample, sequenced in a study of Ad26.COV2.S vaccination and SARS-CoV-2 variants. The treatment: some 20 received Ad26.COV2.S at low or high dose, single or two shots; 5 received placebo; per-sample allocation not given. The study sampled participants on day 63 after the first vaccine or placebo injection. The assay was immunoSEQ multiplex PCR, and TCRdb's table has in-frame clones only and misses some. The data hold 360,000 or so clones, with roughly 87% observed a single time. The source was peripheral blood, collected in a trial of Ad26.COV2.S vaccine versus placebo. The receptors come from a person between 18 and 65 years old who received the Ad26.COV2.S COVID-19 vaccine or a placebo.

This sequence joins TRBV30 and TRBJ2-1; 10 bases are a match to TRBD2. The ends lost 2 bases at V and 12 bases at J; junction bases unmatched: 13. This CDR3 contains 15 residues. Germline V gene lookup returns CDR1 GTSNPN and CDR2 SVGIG (reference sequence). As DNA, the CDR3 is TGTGCCTGGAGTATCGCAGCGGGGGGGGCCGATGGGCAGTTCTTC. It encodes CAWSIAAGGADGQFF.

A word on this clone: The junction and the germline gene differ at one end; a read error may be behind it. V gene TRBV9 combines with J gene TRBJ2-6, with D possibly being TRBD1 or TRBD2 (5 bases each). Germline assignment: CDR1 SGDLS and CDR2 YYNGEE. The CDR3 has 18 amino acids. The CDR3 protein is CASSPSGTSSSGANVPTF. The CDR3 bases are TGTGCCAGCAGCCCTTCCGGGACGTCTAGCTCTGGGGCCAACGTCCCGACTTTC.

The chain has TRBV15 and TRBJ2-7; TRBD1 matches 8 bases. Germline CDR1 and CDR2: LNHNV and YYDKDF (reference sequence). CDR3 length equals 13 residues. V dropped 5 bases and J dropped 3; count of bases not matched to a gene: 3. CDR3 bases: TGTGCCACCAGCGGACAGGGTAACTACGAGCAGTACTTC. Translated, it gives CATSGQGNYEQYF.

A remark on this clone: The DNA is omitted, as the CDR3 cannot be located on it reliably, and the CDR3 follows TCRdb's listing. The V call is TRBV19, the J call TRBJ1-5. The CDR3 extends over 14 residues, inclusive of both ends. Germline V gene lookup returns CDR1 LNHDA and CDR2 SQIVND (reference sequence). The CDR3 region is CASSISVWGQPQHF.

The J gene is TRBJ1-6, the V gene TRBV5-6; 9 nucleotides align to TRBD1. This CDR3 region has 18 residues. The germline V gene has CDR1 SGHDT and CDR2 YYEEEE. V lost 2 bases to trimming and J lost 9 bases; unmatched junction nucleotides: 15. CDR3 amino acids: CASSFLRTGDQGSSPLHF. CDR3 DNA sequence: TGTGCCAGCAGCTTCTTAAGGACAGGGGATCAAGGGAGTTCACCCCTCCACTTT.

The V and J genes are TRBV29-1 and TRBJ1-1; TRBD1 might be the D (5 bases). The CDR3 is 11 amino acids. V was pared by 6 bases and J by 3 bases, with 8 bases between. In germline, CDR1 is SQVTM, CDR2 ANQGSEA. Here the CDR3 reads CSVQGDTEAFF. The CDR3 nucleotides read TGCAGCGTGCAGGGAGACACTGAAGCTTTCTTT.

The J gene is TRBJ2-2, the V gene TRBV30; possible D gene TRBD1, 6 bases. V was shortened by 3 bases and J by 1 base, with 9 bases between the two germline ends. Germline V gene sequence: CDR1 GTSNPN, CDR2 SVGIG (reference sequence). The CDR3 spans 14 residues. The CDR3 protein is CAWRPGQNTGELFF. The CDR3 DNA reads as TGTGCCTGGAGGCCGGGACAGAACACCGGGGAGCTGTTTTTT. The full variable domain, in which reference TRBV30 and TRBJ2-2 provide the parts outside the CDR3, is SQTIHQWPATLVQPVGSPLSLECTVEGTSNPNLYWYRQAAGRGLQLLFYSVGIGQISSEVPQNLSASRPQDRQFILSSKKLLLSDSGFYLCAWRPGQNTGELFFGEGSRLTVL.

CDR3 nucleotides: TGTGCCAGCAGTTCAACGCGGGATCAGCCCCAGCATTTT. Its translation is CASSSTRDQPQHF. The genes are TRBV27 and TRBJ1-5; D gene ambiguous. This CDR3 comprises 13 residues. The germline CDR1 and CDR2 sequences are MNHEY and SMNVEV (reference sequence). V was clipped by 4 bases and J by 5 bases, with 9 bases between them.

The chain employs TRBV5-6 and TRBJ1-6, with no clear D. Deletions cut 4 bases from V and 0 bases from J, with 17 bases between. CDR3 length: 18 residues. CDR1 and CDR2 from the germline V gene are SGHDT and YYEEEE. CDR3 in amino acids: CASSPLGTTSSYNSPLHF. CDR3 DNA: TGTGCCAGCAGCCCCCTAGGTACAACCAGCTCCTATAATTCACCCCTCCACTTT. The full variable domain, with the rest looked up from reference TRBV5-6 and TRBJ1-6, is DAGVTQSPTHLIKTRGQQVTLRCSPKSGHDTVSWYQQALGQGPQFIFQYYEEEERQRGNFPDRFSGHQFPNYSSELNVNALLLGDSALYLCASSPLGTTSSYNSPLHFGNGTRLTVT.

This clone appeared once. The CDR3 region is CASSAGTGASYEQYF. CDR3 bases: TGTGCCAGCAGCGCCGGGACAGGGGCCTCCTACGAGCAGTACTTC. This rearrangement joins TRBV6-5 to TRBJ2-7; TRBD1 aligns across 10 bases. Losses at the gene ends were 6 bases for V and 0 bases for J; bases not matched to a gene: 5. CDR1 and CDR2 from the germline V gene are MNHEY and SVGAGI. This CDR3 has 15 residues.

The J gene is TRBJ1-1, the V gene TRBV6-2 or TRBV6-3, with unresolved D. This CDR3 has 16 residues. The V and J ends lost 0 bases and 9 bases respectively, with 20 bases between them. CDR1 MNHEY and CDR2 SVGEGT come from the germline V gene. In nucleotides, the CDR3 is TGTGCCAGCAGTTACTCGACGGGAGCCATCATGAGGAAAGCTTTCTTT. Protein sequence: CASSYSTGAIMRKAFF.

This clone was detected only a few times. The rearrangement joins TRBV7-9 to TRBJ2-5; D ambiguous. V lost 6 bases and J 0 bases, leaving 11 bases between the germline ends. This CDR3 has 14 amino acids. Germline CDR1 and CDR2: SEHNR and FQNEAQ (reference sequence). The CDR3 DNA sequence: TGTGCCAGCAGATCACCAACGTACCAAGAGACCCAGTACTTC. This sequence encodes CASRSPTYQETQYF.

This chain uses TRBV7-2 with TRBJ2-2; tentative D call: TRBD1 (6 bases). The ends were cut back, 0 bases at V and 7 bases at J, with 9 bases in the middle. The CDR3 spans 14 residues. Germline V gene sequence: CDR1 SGHTA, CDR2 FQGNSA. Here the CDR3 DNA reads TGTGCCAGCAGCTTAGCCAGGGGTGGCGGGGAGCTGTTTTTT. Translating it yields CASSLARGGGELFF.

The count of this clone is one. The chain is built from TRBV30 and TRBJ1-2, with a possible D match to TRBD1 (5 bases). Germline CDR1 GTSNPN, CDR2 SVGIG (reference sequence). This CDR3 contains 16 residues. V lost 2 bases and J 4 bases, leaving 20 bases between the germline ends. The CDR3, as DNA: TGTGCCTGGAGTCCCCCTAACTCAGACAGACGCTATGGCTACACCTTC. It is translated as CAWSPPNSDRRYGYTF.

Of note for this clone: The sample holds other DNA sequences that translate to the same CDR3. The J gene is TRBJ1-1, the V gene TRBV6-5; D remains unclear. CDR1 is MNHEY, CDR2 SVGAGI, per germline. The CDR3 totals 12 residues. Trimming stripped 6 bases from V and 0 bases from J, with 5 bases between. The CDR3: CASRQLNTEAFF. CDR3 nucleotides: TGTGCCAGCAGACAGTTGAACACTGAAGCTTTCTTT.

Points on this clone: The sample carries other DNA sequences with the same CDR3. The gene calls are TRBV27 and TRBJ2-7; 8 positions agree with TRBD1. CDR1 and CDR2 from the germline V gene are MNHEY and SMNVEV (reference sequence). This CDR3 is 13 amino acids long. V was clipped by 3 bases and J by 4 bases; unmatched bases: 2. DNA for the CDR3: TGTGCCAGCAGTTTTGGACAGGGTTACGAGCAGTACTTC. Amino acid sequence: CASSFGQGYEQYF.

The chain joins TRBV29-1 to TRBJ1-6, with a tentative D call TRBD1 (5 bases). The CDR3 spans 14 residues. V was trimmed by 6 bases and J by 8 bases, leaving 17 bases between them. Looked up from germline, CDR1 is SQVTM and CDR2 is ANQGSEA. The CDR3 DNA is TGCAGCGTGGCTCCCGGGGCTTCGGATTCACCCCTCCACTTT. It codes for CSVAPGASDSPLHF.

Of note for this clone: The identical CDR3 is also encoded by other nucleotide sequences in the sample. The chain has TRBV12-3 or TRBV12-4 and TRBJ2-5; D call uncertain. The CDR3 has 12 residues. Trimming left V 3 bases short and J 1 base short, with 3 bases between. The CDR3 loop is CASSLIQETQYF. CDR3 bases: TGTGCCAGCAGTTTGATCCAAGAGACCCAGTACTTC.

V usage is TRBV7-9 and J usage is TRBJ2-1; D perhaps matches TRBD2 (5 bases). This CDR3 has 11 amino acids. The V end was cut by 5 bases, the J end by 14 bases, with 13 bases between. Germline V lookup: CDR1 SEHNR, CDR2 FQNEAQ (reference sequence). CDR3 protein: CASSLHVGEFF. The CDR3 DNA sequence: TGTGCCAGCAGCCTCCACGTCGGGGAGTTCTTC.

The rearrangement joins TRBV5-1 to TRBJ2-1; D call uncertain. CDR1 is SGHRS and CDR2 is YFSETQ in the germline V gene. This CDR3 has 15 residues. V lost 2 bases, J lost 3 bases, and 12 bases lay in between. The CDR3, as DNA: TGCGCCAGCAGCTTTAGGGAACAGCTCTACAATGAGCAGTTCTTC. Translation: CASSFREQLYNEQFF.

DNA of the CDR3: TGTGCCAGCAGCAAACAGGGGGCCAACTCTGGGGCCAACGTCCTGACTTTC. Translation: CASSKQGANSGANVLTF. V and J are TRBV7-8 and TRBJ2-6; 9 nucleotides match TRBD1. From germline, CDR1 is SGHVS and CDR2 FQNEAQ. V shed 5 bases and J 0 bases; nucleotides not matched to a gene: 5. CDR3 length: 17 residues.

The chain combines TRBV6-5 with TRBJ1-5; 9 nucleotides align to TRBD1. Looked up from germline, CDR1 is MNHEY and CDR2 is SVGAGI. V trimming: 7 bases; J trimming: 4 bases; junction bases outside the gene matches: 5. This CDR3 is built from 14 residues. CDR3: CASISTGGNQPQHF. The CDR3 DNA follows: TGTGCCAGCATTTCGACAGGGGGAAATCAGCCCCAGCATTTT.

This clone was recorded only once. The chain joins TRBV7-2 to TRBJ1-3; TRBD1 aligns across 8 bases. Germline V gene data show CDR1 as SGHTA and CDR2 as FQGNSA. V gave up 3 bases and J gave up 0 bases; unmatched junction bases: 1. The CDR3 contains 15 residues. This CDR3 is CASSFTGGSGNTIYF. In DNA form, the CDR3 reads TGTGCCAGCAGCTTTACAGGGGGCTCTGGAAACACCATATATTTT.

The chain combines TRBV5-1 with TRBJ2-7; D not certain. V shed 5 bases and J shed 6 bases, with 9 bases lying between them. The CDR3 spans 11 residues. Germline V gene lookup returns CDR1 SGHRS and CDR2 YFSETQ. CDR3 residues: CASRTTGEQYF. CDR3 DNA sequence: TGCGCCAGCAGAACGACCGGCGAGCAGTACTTC.

The gene calls are TRBV7-2 and TRBJ1-2; D not certain. The length of the CDR3 is 15 residues. The germline CDR1 and CDR2 sequences are SGHTA and FQGNSA. V was pared by 0 bases and J by 7 bases, with 15 bases between. The CDR3, as DNA: TGTGCCAGCAGCTTAGCGCACGCCGGGGTTGGTGGCTACACCTTC. This codes for CASSLAHAGVGGYTF.

The CDR3 protein is CASSQQANTEAFF. The CDR3 DNA follows: TGTGCCAGCAGTCAACAGGCGAACACTGAAGCTTTCTTT. This rearrangement joins TRBV12-3 or TRBV12-4 to TRBJ1-1; possible D gene TRBD1, 5 bases. V lost 5 bases, J lost 1 base, and 8 bases lay in between. This CDR3 has 13 residues.

V is TRBV10-3 and J is TRBJ1-1, with 7 bases aligning to TRBD1. V was pared by 0 bases and J by 5 bases, with 6 bases of the junction left unmatched. Germline V gene data show CDR1 as ENHRY and CDR2 as SYGVKD. CDR3 length: 15 amino acids. The CDR3 spells CAISESATGQTEAFF. CDR3 DNA: TGTGCCATCAGTGAGTCGGCGACAGGGCAAACTGAAGCTTTCTTT.

The chain is built from TRBV2 and TRBJ1-4; D possibly corresponds to TRBD1 (6 bases). The germline V gene encodes CDR1 SNHLY and CDR2 FYNNEI. The CDR3 is made up of 14 amino acids. The V gene lost 7 bases and the J gene lost 7 bases, with 16 bases spanning the gap. The CDR3 is CASIDWGPIEKLFF. The CDR3 nucleotides are TGTGCCAGCATCGACTGGGGGCCTATTGAAAAACTGTTTTTT.

V is TRBV18 and J is TRBJ1-4; 7 bases fit TRBD1. V gave up 2 bases and J gave up 0 bases; unmatched junction bases: 6. The CDR3 sequence is 17 residues long. Germline V CDR1 and CDR2: KGHSH, LQKENI. CDR3 sequence reads: CASSPARQGTTNEKLFF. The CDR3 DNA reads as TGTGCCAGCTCACCAGCGAGACAGGGAACAACTAATGAAAAACTGTTTTTT. The whole variable domain, filled in from reference TRBV18 and TRBJ1-4, reads NAGVMQNPRHLVRRRGQEARLRCSPMKGHSHVYWYRQLPEEGLKFMVYLQKENIIDESGMPKERFSAEFPKEGPSILRIQQVVRGDSAAYFCASSPARQGTTNEKLFFGSGTQLSVL.

This chain joins TRBV11-2 and TRBJ1-1; D perhaps matches TRBD1 (5 bases). The CDR3 is 16 amino acids. Germline assignment: CDR1 SGHAT and CDR2 FQNNGV. Deletions cut 5 bases from V and 0 bases from J, with 16 bases between. CDR3 amino acids: CASSPRQIGMNTEAFF. The CDR3 region has the DNA TGTGCCAGCAGCCCCCGACAGATCGGGATGAACACTGAAGCTTTCTTT.

This clone occurred once. The V gene is TRBV7-2, the J gene TRBJ2-3; 10 positions match TRBD1. Germline CDR1 reads SGHTA; CDR2 reads FQGNSA. This CDR3 has 16 amino acids. J lost 7 bases, V lost 4 bases, and 11 bases had no gene match. In DNA, the CDR3 is TGTGCCAGCAGCTCTCTAATGACAGGGGGCCTGAATACGCAGTATTTT. As protein: CASSSLMTGGLNTQYF.